Below, 8 T cell receptor beta chains from the same sample are listed, as sequenced in a study of shared clonotypes between healthy human individuals. TCRdb keeps only in-frame clones here, not all; method: immunoSEQ multiplex PCR. The sample lists around 600,000 clones, more than 95% seen once, with approximately 0.057% in the top ten. The sample taken for sequencing was naive CD4+ T cells sorted from blood. Subset meaning: CD45RA+ positively selected. The receptors were sampled from a woman aged 25-40 years in good health.

This clone was counted once. The chain uses TRBV11-2 and TRBJ2-7, with 10 bases lining up with TRBD1. Germline CDR1 reads SGHAT; CDR2 reads FQNNGV. After removal of 5 bases from V and 4 bases from J, the junction contained 8 bases not matched to a gene. The CDR3 is made up of 15 amino acids. The CDR3 here is CASSKDRGFTYEQYF. DNA for the CDR3: TGTGCCAGCAGCAAGGACAGGGGGTTCACGTACGAGCAGTACTTC.

The chain uses TRBV2 and TRBJ2-3; 7 bases fit TRBD1. This CDR3 spans 14 amino acids. Germline V gives CDR1 SNHLY, CDR2 FYNNEI. The trim removed 4 bases at V and 4 bases at J, leaving 5 bases unmatched. The CDR3 loop is CASSAQGWADTQYF. DNA of the CDR3: TGTGCCAGCAGTGCACAGGGGTGGGCAGATACGCAGTATTTT.

This sequence joins TRBV7-9 and TRBJ1-2, with D possibly matching TRBD1 (5 bases). Trimming pared 4 bases from V and 3 bases from J, leaving 9 bases between. The CDR3 contains 13 residues. The germline gives CDR1 SEHNR, CDR2 FQNEAQ (reference sequence). The CDR3 DNA reads as TGTGCCAGCAGCTCCGGGGACCACTATGGCTACACCTTC. This sequence encodes CASSSGDHYGYTF.

The chain is built from TRBV7-9 and TRBJ2-2, with 7 bases matching TRBD2. The germline gives CDR1 SEHNR, CDR2 FQNEAQ (reference sequence). The CDR3 loop spans 16 amino acids. V dropped 3 bases and J dropped 9; count of bases not matched to a gene: 13. CDR3 nucleotide sequence: TGTGCCAGCAGCTTCACCCGGGACTATAAGTACAGGGAGCTGTTTTTT. Its protein product is CASSFTRDYKYRELFF.

This clone is a singleton in its sample. The chain is built from TRBV2 and TRBJ1-1; no clear D gene. Trimming took 10 bases from V and 4 from J, leaving 16 bases between them. Germline V CDR1 and CDR2: SNHLY, FYNNEI. This CDR3 has 13 amino acids. The CDR3 nucleotides are TGTGCCACCGCCCGGGGAGGTTTCACTGAAGCTTTCTTT. It translates to CATARGGFTEAFF.

This clone has only one observation. This chain links TRBV28 with TRBJ2-5, with D possibly being TRBD2 (5 bases). From germline, CDR1 is MDHEN and CDR2 SYDVKM. V was shortened by 4 bases and J by 2 bases, with 14 bases between the two germline ends. There are 15 residues in the CDR3. CDR3: CASSSPSGNQETQYF. The CDR3 nucleotides read TGTGCCAGCAGTTCACCATCCGGGAATCAAGAGACCCAGTACTTC.

V and J are TRBV19 and TRBJ2-2; TRBD2 matches 10 bases. Losses at the gene ends were 6 bases for V and 5 bases for J; bases not matched to a gene: 0. CDR3 length equals 13 residues. Germline values: CDR1 LNHDA, CDR2 SQIVND (reference sequence). CDR3 sequence: CASRLAGTGELFF. The CDR3 coding sequence is TGTGCCAGTAGACTAGCGGGGACCGGGGAGCTGTTTTTT.

This chain joins TRBV18 and TRBJ2-3; weak D call: TRBD1 (5 bases). In germline, CDR1 is KGHSH, CDR2 LQKENI. CDR3 length: 15 residues. The V end lost 3 bases, the J end lost 2 bases, and 12 bases lay between the germline ends. CDR3 residues: CASSPDTWFTDTQYF. The CDR3 DNA follows: TGTGCCAGCTCACCGGACACGTGGTTCACAGATACGCAGTATTTT. Drawing the rest from reference TRBV18 and TRBJ2-3, the complete variable domain is NAGVMQNPRHLVRRRGQEARLRCSPMKGHSHVYWYRQLPEEGLKFMVYLQKENIIDESGMPKERFSAEFPKEGPSILRIQQVVRGDSAAYFCASSPDTWFTDTQYFGPGTRLTVL.